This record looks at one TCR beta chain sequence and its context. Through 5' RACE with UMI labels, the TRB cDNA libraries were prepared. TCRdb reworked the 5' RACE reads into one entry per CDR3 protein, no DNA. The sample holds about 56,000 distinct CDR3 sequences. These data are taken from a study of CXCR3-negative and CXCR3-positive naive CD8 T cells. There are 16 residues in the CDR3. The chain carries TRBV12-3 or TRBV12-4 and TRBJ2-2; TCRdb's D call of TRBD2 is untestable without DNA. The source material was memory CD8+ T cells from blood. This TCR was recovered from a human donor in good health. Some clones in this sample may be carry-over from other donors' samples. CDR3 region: CASSTLAGAFTGELFF.